This T cell receptor beta chain was documented in a study of T cell responses to AZD1222 COVID-19 vaccine. Points on this clone: The antigen is unknown.

General observations from the study: In the spike-specific TCR repertoire, nearly half reportedly target unmutated variant regions. Baseline seropositivity characterized only a handful of AZD1222 recipients. Spike was spanned by vaccine-associated CD4 TCRs, which were dominant at 160-218 and 743-854.

Clones were read by immunoSEQ multiplex PCR, and TCRdb kept only the in-frame ones, dropping some. The data hold about 140,000 clones, with around 93% observed a single time. The receptor's source is an adult in good health. Source: peripheral blood, taken on day 0 of AZD1222 vaccination.

In nucleotides, the CDR3 is TGTGCCAGCAGCCGGAAGGTCTCCACTAATGAAAAACTGTTTTTT. Translated: CASSRKVSTNEKLFF. The J gene is TRBJ1-4, the V gene TRBV3-1 (or the pseudogene TRBV3-2); D remains unclear. The CDR3 spans 15 residues. Trimming stripped 4 bases from V and 2 bases from J, with 11 bases between. CDR1 and CDR2 from the germline V gene are LGHDT and YNNKEL (reference sequence).